This is a list of T cell receptor beta chains from one sample in a study of spatial heterogeneity in lung cancer. TCRdb analysed the 5' RACE reads with MiXCR anew, one entry per CDR3 protein. The sample includes 110,000 or so distinct CDR3 sequences, approximately 11% seen only once; the top ten take more than 20%. The starting material was PBMCs, obtained at follow-up. The receptors stem from a female donor with early-stage non-small cell lung cancer. Both conserved end residues are part of each CDR3.

cdr3_length | v_call | cdr3_aa
15 | TRBV7-2 | CASSPLGQPYNEQFF
13 | TRBV30 | CAWSLLQGRPLHF
15 | TRBV12-3/TRBV12-4 | CASSPNRAENTEAFF
15 | TRBV24-1 | CATSETGKSANGYTF
15 | TRBV10-3 | CAISGGLAKYNEQFF
16 | TRBV9 | CASSVAEGRVQETQYF
14 | TRBV6-5 | CAARVGGDTGELFF
17 | TRBV9 | CASSPLPGTQNTGELFF
14 | TRBV11-1 | CASSSRTITDTQYF
13 | TRBV4-3 | CASSQDPRTEAFF
11 | TRBV12-3/TRBV12-4 | CASSLGYEQFF
14 | TRBV10-3 | CAISSASGSYEQFF
11 | TRBV24-1 | CATSGANEQFF
13 | TRBV29-1 | CSVGRQGQTEAFF
16 | TRBV27 | CASRPGASYSNQPQHF
16 | TRBV12-3/TRBV12-4 | CAAAQGGASGANVLTF
19 | TRBV20-1 | CSATRPFYRGTSYNSPLHF
14 | TRBV5-1 | CASSSGTSFYEQYF
15 | TRBV12-3/TRBV12-4 | CASSSNSGRADIQYF
15 | TRBV7-6 | CASSLDRRFTDTQYF
14 | TRBV12-3/TRBV12-4 | CASTRGSSYNEQFF
15 | TRBV6-5 | CASSYRTSGTNEQFF
14 | TRBV5-1 | CASSSRQGPDTQYF
13 | TRBV15 | CATSKQNQETQYF
14 | TRBV11-2 | CASSPFGSVYGYTF
13 | TRBV6-2/TRBV6-3 | CASSLPPRSEAFF
13 | TRBV18 | CASSPGEDNEQFF
17 | TRBV5-6 | CASSPRGRWAGGTEAFF
13 | TRBV2 | CASSGGFTYEQYF
13 | TRBV12-3/TRBV12-4 | CATSEGAGHEQFF
15 | TRBV20-1 | CSVSRGQGVRSPLHF
11 | TRBV5-1 | CASGQGPEQYF
17 | TRBV6-1 | CASSEEAAGGSYYGYTF
13 | TRBV10-3 | CAISGLTEETQYF
12 | TRBV27 | CASTSGFGGYTF
14 | TRBV7-8 | CASSYTGANNEQFF
14 | TRBV7-9 | CASSLSMGKTEAFF
14 | TRBV30 | CAWKTVPSNYGYTF
15 | TRBV24-1 | CATSRTGVDNQPQHF
12 | TRBV5-1 | CASSLASDTQYF
13 | TRBV12-3/TRBV12-4 | CASSLDEYEKLFF
15 | TRBV12-3/TRBV12-4 | CASSLRGPLTGTQYF
12 | TRBV29-1 | CSVEGQADTQYF
14 | TRBV28 | CASSQPARPGEQFF